The T cell receptor beta chain described here comes from a study of T cell repertoires in cytomegalovirus infection. The V and J ends lost 7 bases and 3 bases, in that order; junction bases with no gene match: 8. This CDR3 has 15 amino acids. CDR1 and CDR2 from the germline V gene are MDHEN and SYDVKM. With regard to this clonotype: Its antigen remains unknown.

TCRdb re-analysed the reads in MiXCR, keeping a single row per CDR3 protein. The sample consists of about half a million distinct CDR3 sequences, about 44% of them appearing once. This chain connects TRBV28 to TRBJ2-2; 7 nucleotides line up with TRBD1. This clonotype was sampled from a human donor in good health (CMV status not recorded). Some clones in this sample may be carry-over from other donors' samples. Sequencing used cultured PBMCs, obtained from culture after CMV antigen stimulation. The CDR3 reads CASKFPGTDTGELFF. The CDR3, as DNA: TGTGCCAGCAAGTTCCCCGGGACAGACACCGGGGAGCTGTTTTTT.